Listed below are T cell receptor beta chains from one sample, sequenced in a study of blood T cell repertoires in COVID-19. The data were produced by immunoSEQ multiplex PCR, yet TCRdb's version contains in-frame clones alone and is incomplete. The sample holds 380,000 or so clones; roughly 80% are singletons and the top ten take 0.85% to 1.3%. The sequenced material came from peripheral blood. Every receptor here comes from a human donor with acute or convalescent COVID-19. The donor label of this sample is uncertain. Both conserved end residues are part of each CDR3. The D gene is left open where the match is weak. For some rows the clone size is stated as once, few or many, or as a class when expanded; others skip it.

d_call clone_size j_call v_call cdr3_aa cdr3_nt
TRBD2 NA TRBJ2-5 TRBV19 CASSRGLDKETQYF TGTGCCAGTAGTCGGGGACTAGATAAAGAGACCCAGTACTTC
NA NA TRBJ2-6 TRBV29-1 CSAAPSGANVLTF TGCAGCGCAGCACCCTCTGGGGCCAACGTCCTGACTTTC
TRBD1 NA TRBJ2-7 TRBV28 CASSLVSDRDEQYF TGTGCCAGCAGTTTAGTGTCGGACAGGGACGAGCAGTACTTC
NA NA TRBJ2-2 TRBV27 CASSAVTGELFF TGTGCCAGCAGCGCGGTTACCGGGGAGCTGTTTTTT
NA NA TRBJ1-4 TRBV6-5 CASSRLNEKLFF TGTGCCAGCAGCCGTCTGAATGAAAAACTGTTTTTT
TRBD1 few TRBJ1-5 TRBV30 CAWSGGTGGQPQHF TGTGCCTGGAGTGGGGGGACAGGGGGGCAGCCCCAGCATTTT
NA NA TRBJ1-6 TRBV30 CASLSGGVESPLHF TGTGCCTCTCTATCGGGGGGCGTTGAATCACCCCTCCACTTT
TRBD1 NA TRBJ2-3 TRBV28 CASWDRVSTDTQYF TGTGCCAGCTGGGACAGGGTATCAACAGATACGCAGTATTTT
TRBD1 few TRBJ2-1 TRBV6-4 CASSSGTGSYNEQFF TGTGCCAGCAGTTCCGGGACAGGGTCCTACAATGAGCAGTTCTTC
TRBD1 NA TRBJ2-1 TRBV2 CASRQGVSSYNEQFF TGTGCCAGCAGACAGGGGGTCAGTTCCTACAATGAGCAGTTCTTC
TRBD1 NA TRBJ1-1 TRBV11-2 CASSLEGGVEAFF TGTGCCAGCAGCTTAGAAGGGGGCGTGGAAGCTTTCTTT
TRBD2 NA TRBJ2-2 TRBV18 CASSRSGTSGTGELFF TGTGCCAGCTCACGTTCCGGGACTAGCGGCACCGGGGAGCTGTTTTTT
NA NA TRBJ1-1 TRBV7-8 CASSLSGQLNTEAFF TGTGCCAGCAGCTTAAGCGGGCAGTTGAACACTGAAGCTTTCTTT
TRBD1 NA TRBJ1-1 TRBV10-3 CAIRGGTGGGRTEAFF TGTGCCATCAGAGGGGGGACAGGGGGAGGAAGAACTGAAGCTTTCTTT
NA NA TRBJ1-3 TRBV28 CASSLVVGYGNTIYF TGTGCCAGCAGTCTAGTGGTCGGGTATGGAAACACCATATATTTT
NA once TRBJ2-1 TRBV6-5 CASSSFDLDYNEQFF TGTGCCAGCAGTTCCTTTGACTTGGACTACAATGAGCAGTTCTTC
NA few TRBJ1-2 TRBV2 CASMGAGAGVNYGYTF TGTGCCAGCATGGGGGCCGGGGCGGGAGTTAACTATGGCTACACCTTC
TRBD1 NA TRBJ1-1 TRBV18 CASSPGQGLNTEAFF TGTGCCAGCTCACCGGGACAGGGTTTGAACACTGAAGCTTTCTTT
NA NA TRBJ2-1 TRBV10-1 CASSDSGGSYNEQFF TGCGCCAGCAGTGATTCCGGCGGTTCCTACAATGAGCAGTTCTTC
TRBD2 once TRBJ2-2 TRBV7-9 CASSLGWSGSPGELFF TGTGCCAGCAGCTTGGGTTGGAGCGGGAGCCCCGGGGAGCTGTTTTTT
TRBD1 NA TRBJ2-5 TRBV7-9 CASSRTGGGETQYF TGTGCCAGCAGCCGGACAGGGGGAGGAGAGACCCAGTACTTC
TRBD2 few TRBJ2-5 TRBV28 CASSPLAGGMSQETQYF TGTGCCAGCAGCCCCCTCGCGGGGGGGATGAGCCAAGAGACCCAGTACTTC
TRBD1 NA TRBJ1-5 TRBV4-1 CASSLRQGANSNQPQHF TGCGCCAGCAGCCTGCGACAGGGGGCGAATAGCAATCAGCCCCAGCATTTT
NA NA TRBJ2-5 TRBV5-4 CASSFAGSGPRAVETQYF TGTGCCAGCAGCTTTGCCGGGTCCGGGCCCAGGGCGGTAGAGACCCAGTACTTC
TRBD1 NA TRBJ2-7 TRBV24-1 CATSTSTRGLGEQYF TGTGCCACCAGTACGTCGACAAGGGGGCTGGGCGAGCAGTACTTC
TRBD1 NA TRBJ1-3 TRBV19 CASTTGGNGNTIYF TGTGCCAGTACTACAGGGGGCAATGGAAACACCATATATTTT
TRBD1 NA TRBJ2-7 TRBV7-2 CASSQRGRQGYEQYF TGTGCCAGCAGCCAAAGGGGAAGACAGGGCTACGAGCAGTACTTC
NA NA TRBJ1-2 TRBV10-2 CASSDIGSYGYTF TGCGCCAGCAGTGATATCGGGTCCTATGGCTACACCTTC
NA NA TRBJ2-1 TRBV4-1 CASSHERVTYNEQFF TGCGCCAGCAGCCACGAGCGGGTAACTTACAATGAGCAGTTCTTC
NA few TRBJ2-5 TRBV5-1 CASRPGTLETQYF TGCGCCAGCAGACCGGGGACACTGGAGACCCAGTACTTC
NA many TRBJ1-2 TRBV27 CASSTTPDSRIGYTF TGTGCCAGCAGCACAACCCCGGACAGTAGAATTGGCTACACCTTC
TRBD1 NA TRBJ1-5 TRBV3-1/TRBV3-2 CASSRQGVGQPQHF TGTGCCAGCAGCCGACAGGGAGTAGGTCAGCCCCAGCATTTT
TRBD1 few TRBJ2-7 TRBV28 CASSRLGQGYEQYF TGTGCCAGCAGCCGGCTGGGACAGGGCTACGAGCAGTACTTC
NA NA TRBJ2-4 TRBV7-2 CASSTGRSIAKNIQYF TGTGCCAGCAGCACAGGACGGTCGATAGCCAAAAACATTCAGTACTTC
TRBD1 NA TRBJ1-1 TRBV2 CASNSQGLDTEAFF TGTGCCAGCAACTCACAGGGGCTCGACACTGAAGCTTTCTTT
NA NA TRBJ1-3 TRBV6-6 CASSLGVTGNTIYF TGTGCCAGCAGTCTAGGGGTAACTGGAAACACCATATATTTT
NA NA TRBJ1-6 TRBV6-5 CASSYGLGSPLHF TGTGCCAGCAGTTACGGACTGGGGTCACCCCTCCACTTT
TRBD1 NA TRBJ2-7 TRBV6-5 CASSWDRGPVGEQYF TGTGCCAGCAGTTGGGACAGGGGGCCGGTCGGCGAGCAGTACTTC
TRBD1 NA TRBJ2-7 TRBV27 CASRTGFFYEQYF TGTGCCAGCAGGACAGGGTTTTTCTACGAGCAGTACTTC
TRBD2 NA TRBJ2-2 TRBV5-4 CASSVYGSGTAGELFF TGTGCCAGCAGCGTGTATGGTAGCGGGACGGCCGGGGAGCTGTTTTTT
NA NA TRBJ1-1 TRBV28 CASSTAGTKAFF TGTGCCAGCAGTACCGCCGGGACAAAAGCTTTCTTT
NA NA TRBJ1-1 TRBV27 CASSPYLELGTEAFF TGTGCCAGCAGTCCCTACCTCGAGCTCGGGACTGAAGCTTTCTTT
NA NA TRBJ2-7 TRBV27 CASMPFSGGGVSYEQYF TGTGCCAGCATGCCCTTTAGTGGCGGGGGCGTTTCCTACGAGCAGTACTTC
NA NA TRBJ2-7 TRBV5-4 CASSLDQNVYEQYF TGTGCCAGCAGCTTGGATCAGAATGTCTACGAGCAGTACTTC
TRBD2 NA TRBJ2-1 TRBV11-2 CASSLVGGGLNEQFF TGTGCCAGCAGCTTAGTGGGCGGGGGTCTTAATGAGCAGTTCTTC
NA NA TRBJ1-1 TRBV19 CASTGSIMGTEAFF TGTGCCAGTACGGGATCCATTATGGGCACTGAAGCTTTCTTT
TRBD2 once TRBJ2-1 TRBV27 CASSWERGTYNEQFF TGTGCCAGCAGTTGGGAGCGGGGGACCTACAATGAGCAGTTCTTC
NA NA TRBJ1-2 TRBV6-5 CASTQGFGYTF TGTGCCAGCACTCAGGGGTTCGGCTACACCTTC
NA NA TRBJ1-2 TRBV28 CASSRVNYGYTF TGTGCCAGCAGCAGGGTTAACTATGGCTACACCTTC
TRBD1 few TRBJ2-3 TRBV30 CAWSGRGQSITDTQYF TGTGCCTGGAGTGGCCGGGGACAGTCTATCACAGATACGCAGTATTTT
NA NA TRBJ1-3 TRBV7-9 CASSLGSPYGGNTIYF TGTGCCAGCAGCTTAGGTTCCCCTTACGGTGGAAACACCATATATTTT
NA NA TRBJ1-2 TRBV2 CASSGQTYGYTF TGTGCCAGCAGTGGACAGACCTATGGCTACACCTTC
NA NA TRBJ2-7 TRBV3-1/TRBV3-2 CASSHYFRERDYEQYF TGTGCCAGCAGCCACTACTTTAGAGAGAGGGACTACGAGCAGTACTTC
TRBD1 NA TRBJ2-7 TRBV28 CASSLTGTGGYEQYF TGTGCCAGCAGTTTAACCGGGACAGGGGGATACGAGCAGTACTTC
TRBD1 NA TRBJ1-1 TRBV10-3 CAIRGDRPNTEAFF TGTGCCATCAGGGGGGACAGACCTAACACTGAAGCTTTCTTT
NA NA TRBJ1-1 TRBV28 CASSSPRGAHDQAFF TGTGCCAGCAGTAGCCCCCGGGGGGCGCACGACCAGGCTTTCTTT
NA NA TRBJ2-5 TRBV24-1 CATSDPREVETQYF TGTGCCACCAGTGACCCCAGGGAGGTGGAGACCCAGTACTTC
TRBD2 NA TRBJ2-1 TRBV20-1 CSALLAGFKFF TGCAGTGCTTTACTAGCGGGGTTCAAATTCTTC
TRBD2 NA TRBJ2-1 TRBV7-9 CASSSPPGGRAYNEQFF TGTGCCAGCAGCTCCCCTCCCGGGGGGAGGGCCTACAATGAGCAGTTCTTC